Listed here are 16 T cell receptor beta chains from one sample, sequenced in a study of long-term antiretroviral therapy in people with HIV. Assay version v3.0 of immunoSEQ was used, and it was run at survey level. The data were produced by immunoSEQ multiplex PCR, yet TCRdb's version contains in-frame clones alone and is incomplete. This table has approximately 28,000 clones, about 90% appearing once. Material: unsorted PBMCs, obtained 2 years after starting antiretroviral therapy. These TCRs come from a man aged 45 to 65 with HIV.

The chain uses TRBV11-3 and TRBJ2-1; D is unresolved. This CDR3 is 11 amino acids long. The V gene lost 1 base and the J gene lost 16 bases, with 11 bases spanning the gap. Germline V gene sequence: CDR1 SGHNT, CDR2 YENEEA. DNA for the CDR3: TGTGCCAGCAGCTTAGGTCAACCCCATTTCTTC. Amino acids: CASSLGQPHFF.

About this clone: A junction end diverges from the germline sequence, so it may reflect a read error. This chain links TRBV7-2 with TRBJ1-4, with D perhaps matching TRBD1 (6 bases). CDR3 length: 11 residues. Germline CDR1 and CDR2: SGHTA and FQGNSA. CDR3 amino acids: CASSLGGHLFF. CDR3 coding DNA: TGTGCCAGCAGTTTAGGGGGGCATCTGTTTTTT.

This chain uses TRBV28 with TRBJ2-2; TRBD1 aligns across 8 bases. CDR1 is MDHEN, CDR2 SYDVKM, per germline. J gave up 6 bases and V 4 bases, and 13 bases lay outside the gene matches. The CDR3 loop spans 17 amino acids. The CDR3 DNA is TGTGCCAGCAGTTCGCTATGGACAGGGACCTTTTCCGGGGAGCTGTTTTTT. This encodes CASSSLWTGTFSGELFF.

This rearrangement joins TRBV7-8 to TRBJ1-1; maybe TRBD1 (5 bases). The CDR3 covers 16 residues. Trimming took off 5 bases at V and 1 base at J, with 17 bases between the two ends. Germline CDR1 is SGHVS and CDR2 is FQNEAQ. The CDR3 nucleotides are TGTGCCAGCAGCCCCTATATGGGGGGGACGAACACTGAAGCTTTCTTT. It codes for CASSPYMGGTNTEAFF.

This clone has a single count. The genes are TRBV19 and TRBJ2-1, with 14 positions matching TRBD2. J was trimmed by 6 bases and V by 4 bases; bases with no gene match: 2. The CDR3 loop spans 15 amino acids. The germline V gene encodes CDR1 LNHDA and CDR2 SQIVND (reference sequence). CDR3 coding DNA: TGTGCCAGTAGTAGGACTAGCGGGGGGACCAATGAGCAGTTCTTC. The encoded protein is CASSRTSGGTNEQFF.

V is TRBV4-3 and J is TRBJ2-7; 8 bases fit TRBD2. The V segment lost 3 bases and the J segment 6 bases; nucleotides outside the gene matches: 10. There are 15 residues in the CDR3. Germline-derived CDR1 and CDR2 are LGHNA and YSLEER. CDR3 loop: CASSQTTGTRGEQYF. The CDR3 nucleotides are TGCGCCAGCAGCCAGACCACCGGGACTAGAGGCGAGCAGTACTTC.

This clone was recorded once. The J gene is TRBJ1-6, the V gene TRBV5-8; D might be TRBD1 (5 bases). Germline values: CDR1 SGHTS, CDR2 YDEGEE. The V end lost 2 bases, the J end lost 10 bases, and 10 bases lay between the germline ends. This CDR3 has 13 amino acids. CDR3 loop: CASSFRGSSPLHF. In nucleotides, the CDR3 is TGTGCCAGCAGCTTTCGGGGGAGCTCACCCCTCCACTTT.

V gene TRBV15 combines with J gene TRBJ2-4; possibly TRBD2 for D (6 bases). V lost 6 bases, J lost 3 bases, and 21 bases lay in between. The CDR3 spans 17 residues. The germline V gene has CDR1 LNHNV and CDR2 YYDKDF (reference sequence). The CDR3 sequence: CATSSIGTSRGKNIQYF. Here the CDR3 DNA reads TGTGCCACCAGTTCGATTGGGACTTCCCGAGGCAAAAACATTCAGTACTTC.

V and J are TRBV11-2 and TRBJ1-1; D remains ambiguous. Germline CDR1 reads SGHAT; CDR2 reads FQNNGV. This CDR3 has 11 amino acids. V dropped 3 bases and J dropped 8 bases, with 7 bases sitting between them. The CDR3 is CASSLAPEAFF. The CDR3 nucleotides read TGTGCCAGCAGCTTGGCACCCGAAGCTTTCTTT.

This clone appeared once. V and J are TRBV27 and TRBJ2-7; D gene unclear. This CDR3 contains 12 residues. V was trimmed by 5 bases and J by 4 bases, leaving 9 bases between them. The germline CDR1 and CDR2 sequences are MNHEY and SMNVEV (reference sequence). The CDR3, as DNA: TGTGCCAGCAGTCTCGCAGGTTACGAGCAGTACTTC. This sequence encodes CASSLAGYEQYF.

The chain recombines TRBV6-1 with TRBJ2-3; 7 positions agree with TRBD2. With V trimmed by 7 bases and J by 0 bases, 4 bases remained unmatched. The CDR3 spans 14 residues. Germline V lookup: CDR1 MNHNS, CDR2 SASEGT. The CDR3 DNA sequence: TGTGCCAGCAAGAGCGGGGCTAGCACAGATACGCAGTATTTT. Amino acid sequence: CASKSGASTDTQYF.

V is TRBV4-1 and J is TRBJ2-1, with 7 bases fitting TRBD2. This CDR3 contains 13 residues. V shed 2 bases, J shed 15 bases, and the junction held 10 bases outside the gene matches. The germline CDR1 and CDR2 sequences are MGHRA and YSYEKL. CDR3: CASSQSISGGLFF. In DNA, the CDR3 is TGCGCCAGCAGCCAATCGATTTCGGGAGGTCTGTTCTTC.

This clone was seen more than once but under ten times. This chain joins TRBV5-5 and TRBJ2-7, with D possibly matching TRBD1 (5 bases). CDR1 and CDR2 from the germline V gene are SGHKS and YYEKEE (reference sequence). Trimming shortened V by 2 bases and J by 6 bases, and 9 bases separated the two germline ends. The CDR3 is made up of 12 amino acids. The CDR3 reads CASSLSGFEQYF. DNA of the CDR3: TGTGCCAGCAGCTTATCAGGGTTCGAGCAGTACTTC.

DNA for the CDR3: TGTGCCAGCAGCTTGGGACAGGGGGACTATGGCTACACCTTC. Protein: CASSLGQGDYGYTF. The gene calls are TRBV5-4 and TRBJ1-2; 9 nucleotides align to TRBD1. J gave up 3 bases and V 0 bases, and 0 bases lay outside the gene matches. CDR1 and CDR2 from the germline V gene are SGHNT and YYREEE (reference sequence). This CDR3 spans 14 amino acids.

The chain combines TRBV7-9 with TRBJ1-1, with D unresolved. Germline V CDR1 and CDR2: SEHNR, FQNEAQ (reference sequence). V was pared by 5 bases and J by 3 bases, with 10 bases between. The CDR3 extends over 13 amino acids. The CDR3 here is CASSLGIHTEAFF. In DNA, the CDR3 is TGTGCCAGCAGCCTGGGGATTCACACTGAAGCTTTCTTT.

The V and J genes are TRBV6-1 and TRBJ2-2; 7 positions agree with TRBD1. CDR3 length: 16 amino acids. Germline CDR1 and CDR2: MNHNS and SASEGT. V was clipped by 4 bases and J by 5 bases; unmatched bases: 10. The CDR3 nucleotides read TGTGCCAGCAGTGGATACAGGGGTGGTTGGACCGGGGAGCTGTTTTTT. It specifies CASSGYRGGWTGELFF.